These T cell receptor beta chains were read from a single sample in a study of radiation and T cells in renal cell carcinoma. Using immunoSEQ multiplex PCR, the repertoire was profiled, and TCRdb retains in-frame clones only, with some absent. Of 140,000 or so clones listed, about 86% were seen once; the top ten hold 15% to 20%. The sample here was blood, taken from a patient whose treatment included radiotherapy and nephrectomy. Every receptor here comes from a woman aged 50 to 60 with renal cell carcinoma. Both conserved end residues are part of each CDR3. A D gene is named only where the DNA matches it firmly. Not all rows give a size; the values are once, few, many and, for expanded clones, a class.

size,J,V,D,DNA,CDR3
once,TRBJ1-5,TRBV7-2,NA,TGTGCCAGCAGCTTAGCGCAAGGGAATCAGCCCCAGCATTTT,CASSLAQGNQPQHF
once,TRBJ2-7,TRBV7-7,NA,TGTGCTAGCAGCTTAGTGGCAGGTCCCCACGAGCAGTACTTC,CASSLVAGPHEQYF
NA,TRBJ2-3,TRBV19,NA,TGTGCCAGTAGGGGGGCCCTCACAGATACGCAGTATTTT,CASRGALTDTQYF
NA,TRBJ2-6,TRBV5-6,TRBD2,TGTGCCAGCAGGATCCTAGCGGATACCGCCGGGGGGGCCAACGTCCTGACTTTC,CASRILADTAGGANVLTF
NA,TRBJ1-1,TRBV19,NA,TGTGCCAGTAGTATAGATGGGAAGGGGGCTGAAGCTTTCTTT,CASSIDGKGAEAFF
NA,TRBJ1-5,TRBV6-6,TRBD1,TGTGCCAGCAGATTTGACAGGGGCCAGCCCCAGCATTTT,CASRFDRGQPQHF
once,TRBJ2-7,TRBV5-3,NA,TGTGCCAGAAGCTTGCAGGGGACGGAGCAGTACTTC,CARSLQGTEQYF
NA,TRBJ2-7,TRBV7-2,TRBD2,TGTGCCAGCAGCCTGGCCGGACTAGCGGGGGGCTACGAGCAGTACTTC,CASSLAGLAGGYEQYF
NA,TRBJ2-2,TRBV29-1,NA,TGCAGCGTCCGGGACACGAACACCGGGGAGCTGTTTTTT,CSVRDTNTGELFF
NA,TRBJ2-3,TRBV7-9,NA,TGTGCCAGCAGCTTAGGTATAGGTGGACCAGATACGCAGTATTTT,CASSLGIGGPDTQYF
NA,TRBJ1-5,TRBV7-2,NA,TGTGCCAGCAGCTTAGACCCGGGTACGACGGGTCAGCCCCAGCATTTT,CASSLDPGTTGQPQHF
NA,TRBJ2-5,TRBV7-2,NA,TGTGCCAGCAGCTTGGGGGCTAGGGAGACCCAGTACTTC,CASSLGARETQYF
NA,TRBJ2-7,TRBV7-2,NA,TGTGCCAGCAGCTCAAAAGTTGCGGGAAGGGGAGGAGAGCAGTACTTC,CASSSKVAGRGGEQYF
NA,TRBJ2-5,TRBV7-8,NA,TGTGCCAGCAGCACCGGACACCAAGAGACCCAGTACTTC,CASSTGHQETQYF
once,TRBJ2-1,TRBV19,NA,TGTGCCAGTAGTATTGATCCTGCAGGGTTAGGTGAGCAGTTCTTC,CASSIDPAGLGEQFF
once,TRBJ2-2,TRBV6-5,TRBD1,TGTGCCAGCACCCTACAGGGGGGTTATGACGGGGAGCTGTTTTTT,CASTLQGGYDGELFF
NA,TRBJ1-1,TRBV9,NA,TGTGCCAGCAGCGTAGCCTCAAGTACCTACACTGAAGCTTTCTTT,CASSVASSTYTEAFF
NA,TRBJ2-1,TRBV7-6,NA,TGTGCCAGCAGCCGCGATCAGGGGTATGAGCAGTTCTTC,CASSRDQGYEQFF
once,TRBJ1-2,TRBV27,TRBD1,TGTGCCAGCAGTTTATCGGGACAGGGGAACTATGGCTACACCTTC,CASSLSGQGNYGYTF
NA,TRBJ2-3,TRBV10-2,TRBD2,TGCGCCAGCATCCAGAGGACTAGCGGGGGTCGCGATACGCAGTATTTT,CASIQRTSGGRDTQYF
NA,TRBJ1-1,TRBV7-2,TRBD1,TGTGCCAGCAGCTCAAGACAGGGCGCTGAAGCTTTCTTT,CASSSRQGAEAFF
NA,TRBJ2-3,TRBV5-4,TRBD2,TGTGCCAGCAGCTTGGGCGGGAGGGAAAGCACAGATACGCAGTATTTT,CASSLGGRESTDTQYF
NA,TRBJ1-1,TRBV6-5,NA,TGTGCCAGCAGTTACGGGACACTGAACACTGAAGCTTTCTTT,CASSYGTLNTEAFF
NA,TRBJ2-7,TRBV19,NA,TGTGCCAGTAGTATAGCTGGTAGCAGCTACGAGCAGTACTTC,CASSIAGSSYEQYF
few,TRBJ1-1,TRBV11-1,NA,TGTGCCAGCAGCACCGGAATGGACAGTATGAACACTGAAGCTTTCTTT,CASSTGMDSMNTEAFF
NA,TRBJ1-4,TRBV28,NA,TGTGCCAGCGCTCCGACTAATGAAAAACTGTTTTTT,CASAPTNEKLFF
NA,TRBJ1-4,TRBV4-2,NA,TGTGCCAGCAGCCAAGCTTTAAATGAAAAACTGTTTTTT,CASSQALNEKLFF
NA,TRBJ1-1,TRBV30,NA,TGTGCCTGGAGTGATCCCCCTAAGCTTATGAACACTGAAGCTTTCTTT,CAWSDPPKLMNTEAFF
NA,TRBJ1-3,TRBV5-1,NA,TGCGCCAGCAGCTTGGAGGGGGGAAACACCATATATTTT,CASSLEGGNTIYF
NA,TRBJ2-1,TRBV15,NA,TGTGCCACCAGCAAACCTCGGGGTAGCGGTTACAATGAGCAGTTCTTC,CATSKPRGSGYNEQFF
NA,TRBJ2-7,TRBV7-2,NA,TGTGCCAGCAGCCCAGCAGGGTCCGAGCAGTACTTC,CASSPAGSEQYF
NA,TRBJ1-5,TRBV10-1,TRBD1,TGCGCCAGCTGCCCCCCCGGGACAGGGACTGGGGTTGAGTTGGATCAGCCCCAGCATTTT,CASCPPGTGTGVELDQPQHF
NA,TRBJ2-3,TRBV4-3,TRBD2,TGCGCCAGCAGCCGTAGCGGGGGAGGCACAGATACGCAGTATTTT,CASSRSGGGTDTQYF
few,TRBJ2-6,TRBV7-2,NA,TGTGCCAGCAGCTTAGGGCAAATGGGCTCTGGGGCCAACGTCCTGACTTTC,CASSLGQMGSGANVLTF
NA,TRBJ2-7,TRBV4-3,NA,TGCGCCAGCAGCCCCCCCAGTTGCTCCTACGAGCAGTACTTC,CASSPPSCSYEQYF
NA,TRBJ2-3,TRBV9,NA,TGTGCCAGCAGCCCCCGAAAGGCGACAGATACGCAGTATTTT,CASSPRKATDTQYF
few,TRBJ1-4,TRBV7-9,TRBD1,TGTGCCAGCAGCCTCGACAGGGCGAGTGAAAAACTGTTTTTT,CASSLDRASEKLFF
NA,TRBJ1-4,TRBV7-9,NA,TGTGCCAGCAGCCTAGCGAATCGGGGGGGTGAAAAACTGTTTTTT,CASSLANRGGEKLFF
NA,TRBJ2-7,TRBV19,TRBD2,TGTGCCAGTAGTATACTAGCGGGAGCCTCCTACGAGCAGTACTTC,CASSILAGASYEQYF
once,TRBJ1-5,TRBV6-1,NA,TGTGCCAGCACCCACGGGGGTGATCAGCCCCAGCATTTT,CASTHGGDQPQHF
NA,TRBJ1-2,TRBV7-2,NA,TGTGCCAGCAGCTTAGGTGGACAGTCTGTCTATGGCTACACCTTC,CASSLGGQSVYGYTF
NA,TRBJ1-1,TRBV6-5,TRBD1,TGTGCCAGCAGGGGGACAGGGAAAGCTTTCTTT,CASRGTGKAFF
NA,TRBJ2-7,TRBV7-9,NA,TGTGCCAGCAGCTTAGGATCTGGGAGGGAGCAGTACTTC,CASSLGSGREQYF
NA,TRBJ1-5,TRBV25-1,NA,TGTGCCAGCAGTCATACGGATCAGCCCCAGCATTTT,CASSHTDQPQHF
NA,TRBJ1-5,TRBV18,TRBD1,TGTGCCAGCTCACCACAGGGACAGGTGGGTCAGCCCCAGCATTTT,CASSPQGQVGQPQHF
NA,TRBJ2-3,TRBV5-3,NA,TGTGCCAGAAGCCAAAACTTGCGCCAAGGGAGTACAGATACGCAGTATTTT,CARSQNLRQGSTDTQYF
NA,TRBJ2-7,TRBV9,NA,TGTGCCAGCAGCCCCCGTGGAGGGTCCTCCTACGAGCAGTACTTC,CASSPRGGSSYEQYF
NA,TRBJ1-2,TRBV18,TRBD1,TGTGCCAGCTCACCAGGTACAGGGGCCTATGGCTACACCTTC,CASSPGTGAYGYTF
NA,TRBJ2-7,TRBV9,TRBD2,TGTGCCAGCAGCCCCCGGATACCGGGACTAGGGCTCTACGAGCAGTACTTC,CASSPRIPGLGLYEQYF
few,TRBJ1-2,TRBV5-4,NA,TGTGCCAGCAGCTTGGCCAGTATGGGGATGGATGGCTACACCTTC,CASSLASMGMDGYTF
NA,TRBJ1-2,TRBV11-2,NA,TGTGCCAGCAGCTCGGGCGGGGGTAACTATGGCTACACCTTC,CASSSGGGNYGYTF
NA,TRBJ1-4,TRBV19,NA,TGTGCCAGTAGTATTATGAGGAGGGCAGCTAATGAAAAACTGTTTTTT,CASSIMRRAANEKLFF
NA,TRBJ2-3,TRBV4-1,TRBD1,TGCGCCAGCAGCCCCAGGGCGGACAGGGTACTTACAGATACGCAGTATTTT,CASSPRADRVLTDTQYF
NA,TRBJ2-2,TRBV19,TRBD1,TGTGCCAGTAGTTCGGGACAGGAGGCCGGGGAGCTGTTTTTT,CASSSGQEAGELFF
NA,TRBJ1-4,TRBV28,NA,TGTGCCAGCAGTTCCCCAGGGGATCCTAATGAAAAACTGTTTTTT,CASSSPGDPNEKLFF
NA,TRBJ1-3,TRBV6-1,NA,TGTGCCAGCAGTGTAGCAGGGGAGGACACCATATATTTT,CASSVAGEDTIYF
once,TRBJ1-1,TRBV5-5,NA,TGTGCCAGCAGCTTGGTTACAGGGTCCGTGGGCACTGAAGCTTTCTTT,CASSLVTGSVGTEAFF